This TCR beta chain comes out of a study of Ad26.COV2.S vaccination and SARS-CoV-2 variants (dated by TCRdb to the early 2020s). General notes on the study: Sequencing of the TCRbeta repertoire served to evaluate the specificity and breadth of SARS-CoV-2-reactive T cell receptors following Ad26.COV2.S vaccination. A total of approximately 30 samples were included in the TCR-sequenced set, comprising roughly 19 Ad26.COV2.S vaccine recipients, 5 placebo recipients and 8 SARS-CoV-2 convalescent individuals. Points the paper makes about the study in general: Higher spike-specific TCR breadth was observed in Ad26.COV2.S recipients than in placebo recipients (P = 0.0014). Vaccine and placebo recipients had comparable non-spike TCR breadth, which fits with the vaccine containing only spike. Substantial breadth of spike-specific CD8+ and CD4+ T cell responses was reported after vaccination. It was noted by the authors that total T cell responses may have been underestimated by the TCR breadth and depth analyses.

The immunoSEQ Assay was the method used to sequence TCRbeta CDR3 regions. After extraction, genomic DNA underwent amplification by bias-controlled multiplex PCR, followed by high-throughput sequencing. The paper's processing steps were these. To quantify the absolute abundance of every unique TCRbeta CDR3 region, sequences were collapsed and filtered. T cell fraction was estimated by normalization of TCRbeta template counts to usable DNA, with usable DNA being measured through amplification of reference genes present in all nucleated cells. Repertoire TCRs were annotated as SARS-CoV-2-specific when V gene, CDR3 amino acid sequence and J gene were exactly matched to a known reactive TCR set. The reference SARS-CoV-2 TCR set was obtained from MIRA and was filtered for enrichment in COVID-19-positive ImmuneCODE repertoires, whereby public or cross-reactive TCRs were removed. Using the MIRA antigens, annotated TCRs were further analysed by specific ORF or by position within an ORF. Depth was the summed frequency of annotated unique rearrangements, while breadth was defined as annotated unique rearrangements over total unique productive rearrangements. Two-sided Wilcoxon rank-sum tests were used to compare TCR breadth between groups. Here the immuneACCESS table is served through TCRdb, limited to in-frame sequences with V and J called. Missing clones are a known gap in these copies; in checked studies unresolved V genes cover under half, and the rest lacks a known reason. That table furnishes V, J and clone size, whereas the DNA furnished D and trimming. This sample holds about 180,000 clones; approximately 88% were observed only once. About 5.9% of the sample comes from the top ten.

Worth noting for this clone: Its target antigen remains unknown. Base qualities are missing; no much larger clone stands one base away.

The CDR3 sequence holds 15 residues, the cysteine and phenylalanine included. Of the read, only the CDR3 DNA is kept; its 45 bases are in frame from base 1. Unmatched junction bases come to 7, with V trimmed by 2 bases and J by 4 bases. Per the germline V gene (reference sequence), LNHNV is the CDR1 and YYDKDF is the CDR2. What this sample's time point label stands for: individuals recovered from natural SARS-CoV-2 infection. The chain uses TRBV15 and TRBJ2-7; 8 middle bases align to TRBD1. The sequence derives from a human donor who had recovered from COVID-19. The sample in question was peripheral blood, obtained after recovery from COVID-19. The sequenced DNA: TGTGCCACCAGCAGACCTGGACAGGGAGGTTACGAGCAGTACTTC. Its protein reads: CATSRPGQGGYEQYF.